Following are 28 T cell receptor beta chains from one sample sequenced in a study of blood T cell repertoires in COVID-19. The table came from immunoSEQ multiplex PCR; TCRdb's copy has only in-frame clones and leaves some out. The table shows 150,000 to 200,000 clones, with roughly nine tenths occurring only once. The sample consisted of peripheral blood. Receptors originate from a man aged 65 to 79 with active or convalescent COVID-19.

The chain recombines TRBV3-1 (or the pseudogene TRBV3-2) with TRBJ2-7, with D perhaps TRBD2 (5 bases). The V end lost 8 bases, the J end lost 5 bases, and 10 bases lay between the germline ends. Germline V gene lookup returns CDR1 LGHDT and CDR2 YNNKEL (reference sequence). The CDR3 length is 11 residues. DNA for the CDR3: TGTGCCAGCCGAAGGGAGAACGAGCAGTACTTC. Amino acids: CASRRENEQYF.

This chain links TRBV7-2 with TRBJ2-4; a weak D match, TRBD2 (6 bases). The germline CDR1 and CDR2 sequences are SGHTA and FQGNSA. Trimming took 3 bases from V and 13 from J, leaving 22 bases between them. This CDR3 comprises 15 residues. In DNA, the CDR3 is TGTGCCAGCAGCTTGTCCCACCTGGTGCGGGAAAGCCAGTACTTC. Translating it yields CASSLSHLVRESQYF.

The chain has TRBV7-4 and TRBJ2-7; D is ambiguous. Germline V gene data show CDR1 as SGHVT and CDR2 as SQSDAQ. The CDR3 is 10 amino acids. Trimming took 2 bases from V and 9 from J, leaving 5 bases between them. Here the CDR3 DNA reads TGTGCCAGCAGCTTAAGGAGGCAGTACTTC. The encoded protein is CASSLRRQYF.

The chain recombines TRBV28 with TRBJ2-7; 11 positions match TRBD2. V lost 9 bases, J lost 6 bases, and 10 bases stayed unmatched. Germline assignment: CDR1 MDHEN and CDR2 SYDVKM. The CDR3 covers 14 residues. The CDR3 reads CARILAGGSLEQYF. Here the CDR3 DNA reads TGTGCCAGGATTCTAGCGGGAGGTAGCCTCGAGCAGTACTTC.

V and J are TRBV28 and TRBJ1-5; D gene ambiguous. V lost 6 bases and J lost 3, with 6 bases in between. CDR3 length: 12 amino acids. Germline values: CDR1 MDHEN, CDR2 SYDVKM. CDR3 loop: CASSLLNQPQHF. The CDR3 nucleotides are TGTGCCAGCAGCCTACTCAATCAGCCCCAGCATTTT. Looking up the rest from reference TRBV28 and TRBJ1-5 gives the full variable domain: DVKVTQSSRYLVKRTGEKVFLECVQDMDHENMFWYRQDPGLGLRLIYFSYDVKMKEKGDIPEGYSVSREKKERFSLILESASTNQTSMYLCASSLLNQPQHFGDGTRLSIL.

The chain carries TRBV11-3 and TRBJ2-3; 7 bases match TRBD1. This CDR3 contains 17 residues. The ends lost 1 base at V and 1 base at J; junction bases unmatched: 8. CDR1 is SGHNT, CDR2 YENEEA, per germline. The CDR3 bases are TGTGCCAGCAGCTTAGTCACAGGGGATACTGGCACAGATACGCAGTATTTT. This gives the protein CASSLVTGDTGTDTQYF. Together with reference TRBV11-3 and TRBJ2-3, the CDR3 gives the full variable domain: EAGVVQSPRYKIIEKKQPVAFWCNPISGHNTLYWYLQNLGQGPELLIRYENEEAVDDSQLPKDRFSAERLKGVDSTLKIQPAELGDSAVYLCASSLVTGDTGTDTQYFGPGTRLTVL.

The chain couples TRBV10-2 to TRBJ1-1; D gene ambiguous. Trimming removed 8 bases at V and 2 bases at J, with 3 bases between. Germline assignment: CDR1 WSHSY and CDR2 SAAADI. This CDR3 is 10 amino acids long. The CDR3 DNA follows: TGCGCCAGCCTAAACACTGAAGCTTTCTTT. Encoded protein: CASLNTEAFF.

The genes are TRBV2 and TRBJ2-5; 12 bases match TRBD1. V gave up 6 bases and J gave up 4 bases; unmatched junction bases: 3. CDR3 length: 14 residues. The germline V gene has CDR1 SNHLY and CDR2 FYNNEI. The CDR3 sequence is CASSGDRGPETQYF. CDR3 sequence (DNA): TGTGCCAGCAGCGGGGACAGGGGGCCAGAGACCCAGTACTTC. Drawing the rest from reference TRBV2 and TRBJ2-5, the complete variable domain is EPEVTQTPSHQVTQMGQEVILRCVPISNHLYFYWYRQILGQKVEFLVSFYNNEISEKSEIFDDQFSVERPDGSNFTLKIRSTKLEDSAMYFCASSGDRGPETQYFGPGTRLLVL.

This chain uses TRBV5-5 with TRBJ1-4; D is possibly TRBD1 (6 bases). The germline V gene encodes CDR1 SGHKS and CDR2 YYEKEE (reference sequence). V was cut by 4 bases and J by 8 bases, with 15 bases left in between. There are 14 residues in the CDR3. The CDR3 loop reads CASSLVGAEEKLFF. The CDR3 DNA is TGTGCCAGCAGCCTGGTGGGGGCAGAGGAAAAACTGTTTTTT.

V gene TRBV28 combines with J gene TRBJ1-5; TRBD1 agrees at 8 bases. The CDR3 length is 14 residues. Trimming took 4 bases from V and 6 from J; bases not matched to a gene: 5. Germline V lookup: CDR1 MDHEN, CDR2 SYDVKM. The CDR3 DNA reads TGTGCCAGCAGTTCTCAGGGGGCCTCTCAGCCCCAGCATTTT. Its protein is CASSSQGASQPQHF.

Note on this clone: Other DNA sequences of this sample code for an identical CDR3. This sequence joins TRBV28 and TRBJ2-2, with 8 bases fitting TRBD2. The CDR3 runs to 12 residues. The V segment lost 5 bases and the J segment 9 bases; nucleotides outside the gene matches: 2. Looked up from germline, CDR1 is MDHEN and CDR2 is SYDVKM. The CDR3 reads CASSPGGRELFF. CDR3 bases: TGTGCCAGCAGTCCGGGGGGGCGGGAGCTGTTTTTT.

The chain couples TRBV4-3 to TRBJ2-7; a possible D gene is TRBD2 (5 bases). This CDR3 has 14 residues. Trimming took off 4 bases at V and 2 bases at J, with 12 bases between the two ends. CDR1 and CDR2 (germline): LGHNA, YSLEER. The CDR3 nucleotides are TGCGCCAGCAGCCTAGATCGGGGTACCTACGAGCAGTACTTC. Amino acid sequence: CASSLDRGTYEQYF.

This rearrangement joins TRBV24-1 to TRBJ2-5; 9 bases align to TRBD1. This CDR3 has 15 amino acids. From germline, CDR1 is KGHDR and CDR2 SFDVKD. The V and J ends lost 5 bases and 5 bases, in that order; junction bases with no gene match: 8. The chain's CDR3 is CATSAGTGSLETQYF. The CDR3 nucleotides read TGTGCCACCAGTGCCGGGACAGGGTCTTTGGAGACCCAGTACTTC.

The V and J genes are TRBV7-9 and TRBJ1-6; no firm D call. CDR1 and CDR2 (germline): SEHNR, FQNEAQ (reference sequence). The length of the CDR3 is 12 residues. Trimming stripped 5 bases from V and 16 bases from J, with 15 bases between. The CDR3 is CASSPSIWFLHF. The DNA for the CDR3 is TGTGCCAGCAGCCCCTCTATCTGGTTTCTCCACTTT.

DNA of the CDR3: TGTGCCAGCACCCGACAGGGGGACGGGCCAGCTTTCTTT. Its protein is CASTRQGDGPAFF. The rearrangement uses TRBV3-1 (or the pseudogene TRBV3-2) and TRBJ1-1, with 9 positions matching TRBD1. With V trimmed by 7 bases and J by 10 bases, 10 bases remained unmatched. The length of the CDR3 is 13 residues. Germline CDR1 is LGHDT and CDR2 is YNNKEL (reference sequence).

The gene calls are TRBV10-3 and TRBJ2-1; 7 bases agree with TRBD2. Losses at the gene ends were 4 bases for V and 0 bases for J; bases not matched to a gene: 6. This CDR3 comprises 16 residues. CDR1 and CDR2 (germline): ENHRY, SYGVKD. CDR3 region: CAISVRLADSYNEQFF. Here the CDR3 DNA reads TGTGCCATCAGTGTGAGACTAGCAGACTCCTACAATGAGCAGTTCTTC.

The chain joins TRBV3-1 (or the pseudogene TRBV3-2) to TRBJ2-5; 11 bases align to TRBD2. The germline V gene has CDR1 LGHDT and CDR2 YNNKEL (reference sequence). This CDR3 comprises 16 residues. Trimming removed 3 bases from V and 4 bases from J; junction bases left unmatched: 7. The CDR3 bases are TGTGCCAGCAGCCATTTGGGACTAGCGGTACGAGAGACCCAGTACTTC. Translating it yields CASSHLGLAVRETQYF.

V is TRBV2 and J is TRBJ1-2; D possibly corresponds to TRBD1 (5 bases). This CDR3 spans 13 amino acids. Germline values: CDR1 SNHLY, CDR2 FYNNEI. Trimming removed 4 bases at V and 5 bases at J, with 11 bases between. The CDR3 DNA reads as TGTGCCAGCAGTGGGGAGGGGCCGTATGGCTACACCTTC. The encoded protein is CASSGEGPYGYTF.

This clone appeared a single time. The identical CDR3 is also encoded by other nucleotide sequences in the sample. This chain links TRBV2 with TRBJ1-6; 8 bases map to TRBD1. The ends lost 7 bases at V and 6 bases at J; junction bases unmatched: 2. CDR3 length: 13 amino acids. Germline V gene lookup returns CDR1 SNHLY and CDR2 FYNNEI. DNA for the CDR3: TGTGCCAGCACGACAGGGGCTAATTCACCCCTCCACTTT. Translation gives CASTTGANSPLHF.

Only a few counts were recorded for this clone. The chain joins TRBV18 to TRBJ1-3; 9 positions match TRBD1. In germline, CDR1 is KGHSH, CDR2 LQKENI. V was clipped by 5 bases and J by 4 bases; unmatched bases: 3. The CDR3 has 14 residues. The CDR3 nucleotides are TGTGCCAGCTCAGCGGGACAGGGCGGAAACACCATATATTTT. Amino acid sequence: CASSAGQGGNTIYF.

V is TRBV4-1 and J is TRBJ2-5; 14 positions match TRBD2. Germline trimming cut 4 bases from V and 2 bases from J; bases unmatched to any gene: 15. The germline V gene encodes CDR1 MGHRA and CDR2 YSYEKL. The CDR3 is 20 residues long. For the CDR3, the DNA is TGCGCCAGCAGCCGGGGGTCCGGGACTAGCGGGGGCTGGGGGCAAGAGACCCAGTACTTC. Encoded protein: CASSRGSGTSGGWGQETQYF.

The chain couples TRBV6-2 or TRBV6-3 to TRBJ2-7; TRBD2 agrees at 9 bases. CDR3 length: 14 residues. CDR1 and CDR2 from the germline V gene are MNHEY and SVGEGT. With V trimmed by 2 bases and J by 6 bases, 5 bases remained unmatched. CDR3 protein: CASSYRAGGGEQYF. Written as DNA, the CDR3 is TGTGCCAGCAGTTACCGAGCGGGGGGAGGCGAGCAGTACTTC.

The sample holds a few counts of this clone. J is TRBJ1-1 and V is TRBV2; D gene unclear. The germline V gene has CDR1 SNHLY and CDR2 FYNNEI. This CDR3 is built from 13 residues. Trimming took 5 bases from V and 5 from J, leaving 12 bases between them. This chain's CDR3 is CASSSRRETEAFF. CDR3 nucleotide sequence: TGTGCCAGCAGTTCCCGGAGGGAGACTGAAGCTTTCTTT.

The chain is built from TRBV5-4 and TRBJ2-5; D is possibly TRBD2 (6 bases). The CDR3 covers 14 residues. Between the trimmed V and J ends, which lost 0 bases and 5 bases, there was a span of 11 bases. The germline gives CDR1 SGHNT, CDR2 YYREEE (reference sequence). The CDR3 sequence is CASSLAGVGETQYF. CDR3 DNA: TGTGCCAGCAGCTTGGCGGGGGTTGGGGAGACCCAGTACTTC.

About this clone: Distinct nucleotide sequences in the sample also encode this CDR3. The genes are TRBV7-2 and TRBJ2-7; a possible D gene is TRBD1 (6 bases). Trimming stripped 1 base from V and 3 bases from J, with 10 bases between. Looked up from germline, CDR1 is SGHTA and CDR2 is FQGNSA. This CDR3 is built from 14 residues. The CDR3: CASSLGDTYYEQYF. CDR3 bases: TGTGCCAGCAGCTTAGGGGACACTTACTACGAGCAGTACTTC.

V gene TRBV28 combines with J gene TRBJ2-1; the match to TRBD2 covers 11 bases. The CDR3 consists of 15 residues. Germline V lookup: CDR1 MDHEN, CDR2 SYDVKM. The V segment lost 4 bases and the J segment 7 bases; nucleotides outside the gene matches: 6. CDR3: CASSSTGLAANEQFF. The CDR3 DNA reads TGTGCCAGCAGTTCCACGGGACTAGCGGCAAATGAGCAGTTCTTC.

The chain uses TRBV28 and TRBJ2-7, with TRBD1 identical over 7 bases. In germline, CDR1 is MDHEN, CDR2 SYDVKM. The CDR3 covers 13 residues. With V trimmed by 10 bases and J by 0 bases, 6 bases remained unmatched. The CDR3 spells CANSGQDSYEQYF. The CDR3, as DNA: TGTGCCAACTCTGGACAGGACTCCTACGAGCAGTACTTC.

The CDR3 reads CSVLSGKITDTQYF. The CDR3 nucleotides read TGCAGCGTCCTTAGCGGGAAGATCACAGATACGCAGTATTTT. The rearrangement uses TRBV29-1 and TRBJ2-3, with 8 bases matching TRBD2. The CDR3 length is 14 residues. With 6 bases clipped from V and 2 bases from J, the junction kept 7 bases outside the gene matches. CDR1 and CDR2 (germline): SQVTM, ANQGSEA.